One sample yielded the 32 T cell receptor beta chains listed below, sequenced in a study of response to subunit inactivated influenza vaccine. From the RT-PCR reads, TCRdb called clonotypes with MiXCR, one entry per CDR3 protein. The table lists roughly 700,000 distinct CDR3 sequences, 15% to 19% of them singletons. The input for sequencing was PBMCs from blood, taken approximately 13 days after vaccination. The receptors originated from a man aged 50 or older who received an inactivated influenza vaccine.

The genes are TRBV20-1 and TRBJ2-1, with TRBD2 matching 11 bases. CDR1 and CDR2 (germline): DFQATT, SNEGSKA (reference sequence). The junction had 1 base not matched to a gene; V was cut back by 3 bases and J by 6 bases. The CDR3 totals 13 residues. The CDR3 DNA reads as TGCAGTGCTAGTACTAGCGGGAGCAATGAGCAGTTCTTC. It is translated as CSASTSGSNEQFF.

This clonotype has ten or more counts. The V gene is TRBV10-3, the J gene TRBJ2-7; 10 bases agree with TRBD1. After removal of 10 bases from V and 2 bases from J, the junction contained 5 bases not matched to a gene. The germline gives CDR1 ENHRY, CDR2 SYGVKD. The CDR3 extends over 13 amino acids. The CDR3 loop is CATRDRGPYEQYF. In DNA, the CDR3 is TGTGCCACCCGGGACAGGGGTCCCTACGAGCAGTACTTC.

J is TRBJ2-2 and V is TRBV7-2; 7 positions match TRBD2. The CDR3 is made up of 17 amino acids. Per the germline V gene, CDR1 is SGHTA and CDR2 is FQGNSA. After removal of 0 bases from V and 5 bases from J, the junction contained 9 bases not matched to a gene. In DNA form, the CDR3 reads TGTGCCAGCAGCTTAGCGCTCTTGGGCGGGGGAACCGGGGAGCTGTTTTTT. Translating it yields CASSLALLGGGTGELFF. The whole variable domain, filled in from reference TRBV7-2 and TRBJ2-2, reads GAGVSQSPSNKVTEKGKDVELRCDPISGHTALYWYRQSLGQGLEFLIYFQGNSAPDKSGLPSDRFSAERTGGSVSTLTIQRTQQEDSAVYLCASSLALLGGGTGELFFGEGSRLTVL.

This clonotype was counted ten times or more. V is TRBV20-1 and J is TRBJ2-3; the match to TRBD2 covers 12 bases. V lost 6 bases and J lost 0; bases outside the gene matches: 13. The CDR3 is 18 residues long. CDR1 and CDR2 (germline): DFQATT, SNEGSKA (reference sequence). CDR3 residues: CSALTGLAGGGSTDTQYF. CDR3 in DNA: TGCAGTGCCCTGACGGGACTAGCGGGCGGGGGGAGCACAGATACGCAGTATTTT.

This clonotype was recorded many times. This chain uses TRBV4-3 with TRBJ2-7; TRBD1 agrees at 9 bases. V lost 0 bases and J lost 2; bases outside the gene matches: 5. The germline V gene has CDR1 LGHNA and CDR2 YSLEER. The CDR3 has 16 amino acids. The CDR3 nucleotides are TGCGCCAGCAGCCAAGACTTTAGGACAGGGGCCTACGAGCAGTACTTC. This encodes CASSQDFRTGAYEQYF.

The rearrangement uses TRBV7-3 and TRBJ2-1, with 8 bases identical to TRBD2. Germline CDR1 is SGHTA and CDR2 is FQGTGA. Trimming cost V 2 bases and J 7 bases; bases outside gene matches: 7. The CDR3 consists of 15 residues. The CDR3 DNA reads TGTGCCAGCAGCTTATTCGCGGGAGGTAAAAATGAGCAGTTCTTC. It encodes CASSLFAGGKNEQFF. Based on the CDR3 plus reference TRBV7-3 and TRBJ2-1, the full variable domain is GAGVSQTPSNKVTEKGKYVELRCDPISGHTALYWYRQSLGQGPEFLIYFQGTGAADDSGLPNDRFFAVRPEGSVSTLKIQRTERGDSAVYLCASSLFAGGKNEQFFGPGTRLTVL.

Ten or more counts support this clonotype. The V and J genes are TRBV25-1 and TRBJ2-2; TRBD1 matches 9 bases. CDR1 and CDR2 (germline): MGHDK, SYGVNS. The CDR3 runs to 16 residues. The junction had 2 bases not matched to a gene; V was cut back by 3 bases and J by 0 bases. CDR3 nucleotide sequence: TGTGCCAGCAGTGATTGGGACAGGGCGAACACCGGGGAGCTGTTTTTT. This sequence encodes CASSDWDRANTGELFF.

The CDR3 region is CASSTSGAYYGYTF. As DNA, the CDR3 is TGTGCCAGCAGTACAAGCGGGGCCTACTATGGCTACACCTTC. This sequence joins TRBV6-1 and TRBJ1-2; TRBD1 might be the D (5 bases). V was pared by 5 bases and J by 3 bases, with 13 bases between. Germline CDR1 MNHNS, CDR2 SASEGT. This CDR3 region has 14 residues.

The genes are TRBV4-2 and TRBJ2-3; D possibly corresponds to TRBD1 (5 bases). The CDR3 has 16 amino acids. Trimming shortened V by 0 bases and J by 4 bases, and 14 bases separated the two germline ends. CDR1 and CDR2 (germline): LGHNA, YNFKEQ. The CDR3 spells CASSQDPQGYSDTQYF. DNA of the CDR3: TGTGCCAGCAGCCAAGATCCGCAGGGTTATTCAGATACGCAGTATTTT.

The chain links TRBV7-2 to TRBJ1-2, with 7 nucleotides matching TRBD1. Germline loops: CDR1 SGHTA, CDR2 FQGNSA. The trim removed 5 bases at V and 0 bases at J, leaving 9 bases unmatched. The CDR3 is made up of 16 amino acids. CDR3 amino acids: CASSLGGTGANYGYTF. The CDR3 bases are TGTGCCAGCAGCCTAGGGGGCACAGGGGCTAACTATGGCTACACCTTC.

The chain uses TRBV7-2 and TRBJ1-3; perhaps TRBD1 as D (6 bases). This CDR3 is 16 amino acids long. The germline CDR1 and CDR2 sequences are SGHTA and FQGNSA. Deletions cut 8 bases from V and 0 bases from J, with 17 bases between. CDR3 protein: CASSAAGTLSGNTIYF. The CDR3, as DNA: TGTGCCAGCTCTGCTGCCGGGACACTCTCTGGAAACACCATATATTTT. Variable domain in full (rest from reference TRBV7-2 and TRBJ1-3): GAGVSQSPSNKVTEKGKDVELRCDPISGHTALYWYRQSLGQGLEFLIYFQGNSAPDKSGLPSDRFSAERTGGSVSTLTIQRTQQEDSAVYLCASSAAGTLSGNTIYFGEGSWLTVV.

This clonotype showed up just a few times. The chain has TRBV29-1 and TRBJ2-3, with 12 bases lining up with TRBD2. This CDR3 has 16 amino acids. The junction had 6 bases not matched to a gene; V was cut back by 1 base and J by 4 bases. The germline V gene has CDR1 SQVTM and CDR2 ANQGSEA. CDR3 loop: CSVEVASGGAPDTQYF. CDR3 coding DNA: TGCAGCGTTGAAGTGGCTAGCGGGGGGGCTCCAGATACGCAGTATTTT.

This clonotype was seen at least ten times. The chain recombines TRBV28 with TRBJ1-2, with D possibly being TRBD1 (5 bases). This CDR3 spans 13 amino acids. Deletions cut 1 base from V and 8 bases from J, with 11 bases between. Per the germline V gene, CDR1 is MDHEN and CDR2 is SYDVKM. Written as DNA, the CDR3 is TGTGCCAGCAGTTTATCTGGGGGAAGAGGCTACACCTTC. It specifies CASSLSGGRGYTF.

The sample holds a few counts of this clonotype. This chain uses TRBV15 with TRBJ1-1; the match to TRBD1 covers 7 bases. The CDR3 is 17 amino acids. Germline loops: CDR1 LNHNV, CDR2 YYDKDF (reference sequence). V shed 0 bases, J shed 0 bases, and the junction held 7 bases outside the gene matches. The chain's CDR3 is CATSRDPGRGMNTEAFF. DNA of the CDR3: TGTGCCACCAGCAGAGATCCCGGCAGGGGGATGAACACTGAAGCTTTCTTT.

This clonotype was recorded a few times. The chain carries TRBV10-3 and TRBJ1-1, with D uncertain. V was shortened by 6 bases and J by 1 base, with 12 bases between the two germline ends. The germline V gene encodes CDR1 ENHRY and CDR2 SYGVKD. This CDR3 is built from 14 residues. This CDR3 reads CAISVGDRNTEAFF. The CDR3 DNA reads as TGTGCCATCAGCGTGGGAGATCGGAACACTGAAGCTTTCTTT.

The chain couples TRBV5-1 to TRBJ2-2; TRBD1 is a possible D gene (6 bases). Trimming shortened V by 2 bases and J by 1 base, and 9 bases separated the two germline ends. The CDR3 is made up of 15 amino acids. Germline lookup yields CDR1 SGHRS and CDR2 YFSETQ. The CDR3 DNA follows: TGCGCCAGCAGCTTTGGGGGCCAGAACACCGGGGAGCTGTTTTTT. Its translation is CASSFGGQNTGELFF. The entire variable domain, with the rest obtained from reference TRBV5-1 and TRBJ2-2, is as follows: KAGVTQTPRYLIKTRGQQVTLSCSPISGHRSVSWYQQTPGQGLQFLFEYFSETQRNKGNFPGRFSGRQFSNSRSEMNVSTLELGDSALYLCASSFGGQNTGELFFGEGSRLTVL.

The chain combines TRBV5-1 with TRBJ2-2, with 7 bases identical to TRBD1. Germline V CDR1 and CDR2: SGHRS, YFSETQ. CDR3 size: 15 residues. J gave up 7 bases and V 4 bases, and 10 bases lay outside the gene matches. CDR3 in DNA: TGCGCCAGCAGCCCATCGACAGGGAATGACGGGGAGCTGTTTTTT. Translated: CASSPSTGNDGELFF.

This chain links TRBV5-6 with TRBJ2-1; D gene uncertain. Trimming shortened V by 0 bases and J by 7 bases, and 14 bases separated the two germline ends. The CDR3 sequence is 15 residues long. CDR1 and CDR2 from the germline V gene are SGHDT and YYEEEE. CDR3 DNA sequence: TGTGCCAGCAGCTTGGGGCGTCGATCGTGGAATGAGCAGTTCTTC. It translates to CASSLGRRSWNEQFF.

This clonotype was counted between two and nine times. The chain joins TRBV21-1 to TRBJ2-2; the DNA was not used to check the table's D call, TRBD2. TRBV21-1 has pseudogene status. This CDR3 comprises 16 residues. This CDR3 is CASSKASGGVTGELFF. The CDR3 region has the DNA TGTGCCAGCAGCAAAGCCAGCGGGGGGGTCACCGGGGAGCTGTTTTTT.

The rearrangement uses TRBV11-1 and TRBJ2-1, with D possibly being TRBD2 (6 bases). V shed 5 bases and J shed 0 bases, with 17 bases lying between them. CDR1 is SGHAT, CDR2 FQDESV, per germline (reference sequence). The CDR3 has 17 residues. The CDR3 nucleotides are TGTGCCAGCAGCCACAGATTAGCGGCCCTCTCCTACAATGAGCAGTTCTTC. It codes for CASSHRLAALSYNEQFF. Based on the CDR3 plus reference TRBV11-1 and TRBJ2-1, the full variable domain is EAEVAQSPRYKITEKSQAVAFWCDPISGHATLYWYRQILGQGPELLVQFQDESVVDDSQLPKDRFSAERLKGVDSTLKIQPAELGDSAMYLCASSHRLAALSYNEQFFGPGTRLTVL.

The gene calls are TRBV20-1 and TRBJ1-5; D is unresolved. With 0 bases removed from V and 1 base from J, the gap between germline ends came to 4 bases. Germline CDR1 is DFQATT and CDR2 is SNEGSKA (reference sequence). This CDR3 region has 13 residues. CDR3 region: CSARDMSNQPQHF. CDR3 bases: TGCAGTGCTAGAGATATGAGCAATCAGCCCCAGCATTTT.

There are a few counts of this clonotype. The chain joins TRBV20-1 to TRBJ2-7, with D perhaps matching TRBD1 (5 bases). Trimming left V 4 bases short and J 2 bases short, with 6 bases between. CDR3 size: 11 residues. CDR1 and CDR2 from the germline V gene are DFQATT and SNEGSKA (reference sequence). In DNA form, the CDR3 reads TGCAGTGCTACAGGGACCTACGAGCAGTACTTC. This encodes CSATGTYEQYF.

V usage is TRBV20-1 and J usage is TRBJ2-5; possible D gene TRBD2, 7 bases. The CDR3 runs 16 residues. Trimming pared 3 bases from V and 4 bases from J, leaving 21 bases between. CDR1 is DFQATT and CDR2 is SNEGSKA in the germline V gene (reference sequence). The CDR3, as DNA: TGCAGTGCTAGTTGGGGGGGCGGGAGCTGGGGAGAGACCCAGTACTTC. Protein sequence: CSASWGGGSWGETQYF.

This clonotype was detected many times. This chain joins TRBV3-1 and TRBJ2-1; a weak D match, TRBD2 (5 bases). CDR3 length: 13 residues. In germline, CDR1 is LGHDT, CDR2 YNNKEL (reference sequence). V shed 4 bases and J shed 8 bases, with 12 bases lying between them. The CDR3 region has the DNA TGTGCCAGCAGCCTATACGACGGGGATGAGCAGTTCTTC. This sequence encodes CASSLYDGDEQFF.

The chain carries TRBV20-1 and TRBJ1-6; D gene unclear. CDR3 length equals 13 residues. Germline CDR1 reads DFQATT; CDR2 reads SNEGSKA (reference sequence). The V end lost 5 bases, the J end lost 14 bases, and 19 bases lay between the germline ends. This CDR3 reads CSARSDGSFTLHF. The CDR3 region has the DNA TGCAGTGCTCGCTCCGACGGTTCATTCACCCTCCACTTT.

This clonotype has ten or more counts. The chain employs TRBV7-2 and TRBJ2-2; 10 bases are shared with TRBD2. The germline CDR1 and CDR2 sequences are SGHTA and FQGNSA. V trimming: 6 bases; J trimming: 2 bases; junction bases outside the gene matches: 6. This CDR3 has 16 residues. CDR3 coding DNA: TGTGCCAGCAGTATATCTAGCGGGGGAAACACCGGGGAGCTGTTTTTT. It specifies CASSISSGGNTGELFF.

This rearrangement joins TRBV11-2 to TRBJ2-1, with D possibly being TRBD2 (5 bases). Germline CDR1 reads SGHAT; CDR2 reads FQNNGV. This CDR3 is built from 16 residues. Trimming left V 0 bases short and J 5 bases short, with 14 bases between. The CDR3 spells CASSLDGRWTDNEQFF. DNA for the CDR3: TGTGCCAGCAGCTTAGACGGACGTTGGACTGACAATGAGCAGTTCTTC. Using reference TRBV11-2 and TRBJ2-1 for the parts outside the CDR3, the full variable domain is EAGVAQSPRYKIIEKRQSVAFWCNPISGHATLYWYQQILGQGPKLLIQFQNNGVVDDSQLPKDRFSAERLKGVDSTLKIQPAKLEDSAVYLCASSLDGRWTDNEQFFGPGTRLTVL.

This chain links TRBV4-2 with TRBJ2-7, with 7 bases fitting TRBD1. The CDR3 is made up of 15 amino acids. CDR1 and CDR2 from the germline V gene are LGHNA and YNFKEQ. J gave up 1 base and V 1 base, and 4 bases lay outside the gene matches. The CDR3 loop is CASSQVRDRSYEQYF. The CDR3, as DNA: TGTGCCAGCAGCCAAGTGAGGGACAGATCCTACGAGCAGTACTTC.

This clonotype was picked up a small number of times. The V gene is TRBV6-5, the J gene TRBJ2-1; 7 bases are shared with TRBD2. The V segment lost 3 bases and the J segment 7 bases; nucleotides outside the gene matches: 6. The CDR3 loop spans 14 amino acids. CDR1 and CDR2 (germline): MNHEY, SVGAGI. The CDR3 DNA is TGTGCCAGCAGTTATTGGGAGGGACGGAATGAGCAGTTCTTC. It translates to CASSYWEGRNEQFF.

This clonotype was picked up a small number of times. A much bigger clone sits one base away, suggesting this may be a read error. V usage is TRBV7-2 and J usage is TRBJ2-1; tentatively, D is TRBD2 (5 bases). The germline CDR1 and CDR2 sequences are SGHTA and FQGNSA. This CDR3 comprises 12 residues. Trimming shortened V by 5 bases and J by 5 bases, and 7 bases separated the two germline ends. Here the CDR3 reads CASSPGNNEQFF. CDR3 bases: TGTGCCAGCAGCCCGGGGAACAATGAGCAGTTCTTC.

The CDR3, as DNA: TGTGCCAGCATGAATATCGAGGCCGAGCAGTTCTTC. This translates into CASMNIEAEQFF. This chain links TRBV6-2 or TRBV6-3 with TRBJ2-1, with unresolved D. CDR1 and CDR2 from the germline V gene are MNHEY and SVGEGT. Trimming took 7 bases from V and 10 from J, leaving 14 bases between them. This CDR3 contains 12 residues.

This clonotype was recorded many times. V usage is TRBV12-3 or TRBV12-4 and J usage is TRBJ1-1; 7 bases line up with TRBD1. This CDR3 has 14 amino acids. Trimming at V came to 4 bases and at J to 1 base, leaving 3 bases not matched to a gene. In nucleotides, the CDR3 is TGTGCCAGCAGTTCGCGACAGGGGAACACTGAAGCTTTCTTT. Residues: CASSSRQGNTEAFF.